The 26 T cell receptor beta chains presented below share a single source sample, sequenced in a study of PD-L1 blockade in urothelial cancer (dated by TCRdb to about 2017). The time point tag for this specimen amounts to: pretreatment peripheral blood. The library was made by the immunoSEQ multiplex PCR assay. TCRdb holds this immuneACCESS table with in-frame rearrangements only. Some clones are missing; in checked studies, unresolved V genes explain under half, and the rest has no known cause. The sample table records 50,000 to 55,000 clones; roughly 75% of these occur just once. Under 4.5% of the sample belongs to the ten largest clones. The material sequenced was PBMCs, taken around atezolizumab (anti-PD-L1) treatment. These TCRs come from a man between 65 and 85 years old with urothelial cancer.

The V gene is TRBV11-2, the J gene TRBJ2-3; TRBD2 agrees at 8 bases. CDR1 SGHAT and CDR2 FQNNGV come from the germline V gene. Unmatched junction bases numbered 15, after V lost 5 bases and J lost 2 bases. The CDR3 is 18 residues long. The CDR3 DNA reads as TGTGCCAGCAGCCCTACTGGCCAGCGGGGGCCCTACACAGATACGCAGTATTTT. It yields the protein CASSPTGQRGPYTDTQYF.

J is TRBJ2-2 and V is TRBV6-4; D perhaps matches TRBD1 (5 bases). Trimming left V 5 bases short and J 5 bases short, with 12 bases between. In germline, CDR1 is MRHNA, CDR2 SNTAGT. The CDR3 contains 14 residues. Here the CDR3 reads CASSLDIWTGELFF. Written as DNA, the CDR3 is TGTGCCAGCAGTTTGGACATCTGGACCGGGGAGCTGTTTTTT.

This chain connects TRBV5-4 to TRBJ2-7; 10 bases line up with TRBD2. Germline CDR1 and CDR2: SGHNT and YYREEE (reference sequence). V lost 0 bases and J lost 5; bases outside the gene matches: 5. The length of the CDR3 is 15 residues. The chain's CDR3 is CASSLGLAGVDEQYF. The DNA for the CDR3 is TGTGCCAGCAGCTTGGGGCTAGCGGGGGTAGACGAGCAGTACTTC.

The chain has TRBV5-1 and TRBJ1-1; weak D call: TRBD1 (5 bases). V lost 0 bases and J 7 bases, leaving 7 bases between the germline ends. Looked up from germline, CDR1 is SGHRS and CDR2 is YFSETQ. The CDR3 extends over 12 amino acids. CDR3 amino acids: CASSLGRGEAFF. The CDR3 DNA reads TGCGCCAGCAGCTTGGGGAGGGGTGAAGCTTTCTTT.

The CDR3 region has the DNA TGTGCCAGCAGCCCCCGCACTGAAGCTTTCTTT. Protein: CASSPRTEAFF. V usage is TRBV28 and J usage is TRBJ1-1, with D hard to call. Germline CDR1 reads MDHEN; CDR2 reads SYDVKM. V lost 6 bases, J lost 4 bases, and 6 bases lay in between. The CDR3 contains 11 residues.

The chain combines TRBV11-2 with TRBJ2-7; 12 bases match TRBD2. Trimming took 3 bases from V and 2 from J; bases not matched to a gene: 2. The CDR3 spans 15 residues. CDR1 and CDR2 from the germline V gene are SGHAT and FQNNGV. CDR3 bases: TGTGCCAGCAGCTTTGGACTAGCGGGACCCTACGAGCAGTACTTC. It is translated as CASSFGLAGPYEQYF.

The gene calls are TRBV18 and TRBJ2-7; 11 bases are shared with TRBD2. The CDR3 spans 15 residues. With 6 bases clipped from V and 4 bases from J, the junction kept 8 bases outside the gene matches. Germline CDR1 is KGHSH and CDR2 is LQKENI. For the CDR3, the DNA is TGTGCCAGCTCCCGAACTAGCGGGAGTTCGTACGAGCAGTACTTC. This translates into CASSRTSGSSYEQYF.

The rearrangement uses TRBV7-9 and TRBJ2-1; possibly TRBD2 for D (6 bases). V lost 5 bases, J lost 8 bases, and 13 bases lay in between. The V gene's germline CDR1 is SEHNR and CDR2 FQNEAQ (reference sequence). CDR3 length equals 13 residues. The CDR3 bases are TGTGCCAGCAGCCTCGGCGGGGAGTATGAGCAGTTCTTC. Its translation is CASSLGGEYEQFF.

This chain uses TRBV2 with TRBJ2-5; D unclear. V was clipped by 1 base and J by 10 bases, with 10 bases between them. Germline assignment: CDR1 SNHLY and CDR2 FYNNEI. CDR3 length: 12 residues. CDR3 sequence: CASSEGSWVQYF. The DNA of the CDR3 is TGTGCCAGCAGTGAAGGGAGTTGGGTCCAGTACTTC.

This sequence joins TRBV11-3 and TRBJ2-1; possible D gene TRBD1, 5 bases. The CDR3 runs 15 residues. Trimming removed 2 bases at V and 0 bases at J, with 8 bases between. The germline CDR1 and CDR2 sequences are SGHNT and YENEEA. CDR3 nucleotide sequence: TGTGCCAGCAGCTTACAGGGTCCCTCCTACAATGAGCAGTTCTTC. Translated, it gives CASSLQGPSYNEQFF.

The J gene is TRBJ2-2, the V gene TRBV5-1; 9 bases are a match to TRBD2. The ends lost 1 base at V and 5 bases at J; junction bases unmatched: 9. The CDR3 runs 17 residues. CDR1 is SGHRS and CDR2 is YFSETQ in the germline V gene. CDR3 DNA sequence: TGCGCCAGCAGCTTGAATACGGTTAGCGGGAGTACCGGGGAGCTGTTTTTT. This translates into CASSLNTVSGSTGELFF.

The chain couples TRBV11-3 to TRBJ2-2, with a tentative D call TRBD2 (6 bases). V shed 2 bases and J shed 6 bases, with 16 bases lying between them. The CDR3 has 16 amino acids. Germline V gene data show CDR1 as SGHNT and CDR2 as YENEEA. The DNA for the CDR3 is TGTGCCAGCAGCTTATTGGGCGGGAATGTGGCCGGGGAGCTGTTTTTT. Translated: CASSLLGGNVAGELFF.

The chain couples TRBV5-5 to TRBJ2-7; TRBD2 matches 8 bases. Germline CDR1 reads SGHKS; CDR2 reads YYEKEE (reference sequence). The CDR3 sequence is 15 residues long. J was trimmed by 2 bases and V by 7 bases; bases with no gene match: 11. The CDR3 bases are TGTGCCAGCTCCTTTTCGAGAGCGGGGGCCTACGAGCAGTACTTC. Encoded protein: CASSFSRAGAYEQYF. The whole variable domain, filled in from reference TRBV5-5 and TRBJ2-7, reads DAGVTQSPTHLIKTRGQQVTLRCSPISGHKSVSWYQQVLGQGPQFIFQYYEKEERGRGNFPDRFSARQFPNYSSELNVNALLLGDSALYLCASSFSRAGAYEQYFGPGTRLTVT.

The chain employs TRBV6-4 and TRBJ1-2, with 8 bases matching TRBD1. The CDR3 consists of 12 residues. J gave up 12 bases and V 2 bases, and 5 bases lay outside the gene matches. The V gene's germline CDR1 is MRHNA and CDR2 SNTAGT. CDR3 region: CASSDGGTGHTF. CDR3 DNA sequence: TGTGCCAGCAGTGACGGGGGGACAGGCCACACCTTC.

CDR3 bases: TGTGCCAGCAGACCTGGGGGGGTTACTGAAGCTTTCTTT. This codes for CASRPGGVTEAFF. The chain recombines TRBV6-1 with TRBJ1-1; D might be TRBD1 (5 bases). This CDR3 contains 13 residues. V gave up 6 bases and J gave up 5 bases, with 13 bases separating them. The germline V gene encodes CDR1 MNHNS and CDR2 SASEGT.

The chain employs TRBV18 and TRBJ2-1, with D uncertain. CDR1 and CDR2 from the germline V gene are KGHSH and LQKENI. The CDR3 runs 15 residues. V was cut by 1 base and J by 0 bases, with 7 bases left in between. The CDR3 here is CASSPRESSYNEQFF. CDR3 coding DNA: TGTGCCAGCTCACCACGTGAGAGCTCCTACAATGAGCAGTTCTTC.

The rearrangement links TRBV4-3 to TRBJ2-1, with D unresolved. CDR1 LGHNA and CDR2 YSLEER come from the germline V gene. V lost 0 bases and J lost 0, with 12 bases in between. This CDR3 comprises 17 residues. The CDR3 region is CASSQDWRRPSYNEQFF. In DNA, the CDR3 is TGCGCCAGCAGCCAAGATTGGCGGCGACCCTCCTACAATGAGCAGTTCTTC.

This rearrangement joins TRBV18 to TRBJ1-5, with D tentatively TRBD1 (6 bases). CDR3 length equals 15 residues. The V gene lost 0 bases and the J gene lost 11 bases, with 17 bases spanning the gap. CDR1 and CDR2 from the germline V gene are KGHSH and LQKENI. CDR3 protein: CASSPPGQTTRAQHF. The CDR3 bases are TGTGCCAGCTCACCACCCGGACAGACTACGCGGGCCCAGCATTTT.

This chain uses TRBV7-6 with TRBJ2-1; no firm D call. V was clipped by 5 bases and J by 0 bases, with 14 bases between them. Per germline, CDR1 SGHVS and CDR2 FNYEAQ. The CDR3 is 16 amino acids. CDR3 residues: CASSQNPTSSYNEQFF. The CDR3 DNA reads TGTGCCAGCAGCCAAAATCCAACGAGCTCCTACAATGAGCAGTTCTTC.

This clone was counted only a few times. The genes are TRBV11-3 and TRBJ1-1; a weak D match, TRBD1 (5 bases). Germline V gene data show CDR1 as SGHNT and CDR2 as YENEEA. This CDR3 region has 19 residues. V was pared by 4 bases and J by 0 bases, with 24 bases between. The CDR3 nucleotides are TGTGCCAGCAGCTCCGACAATACCGGGACTTTAGTAATGAACACTGAAGCTTTCTTT. As protein: CASSSDNTGTLVMNTEAFF.

The sample holds one count of this clone. The V and J genes are TRBV7-7 and TRBJ1-1, with 10 nucleotides matching TRBD1. V was clipped by 5 bases and J by 5 bases; unmatched bases: 2. CDR3 length: 13 amino acids. Germline-derived CDR1 and CDR2 are SSHAT and FNYEAQ (reference sequence). CDR3 region: CASSMDRGTEAFF. The DNA for the CDR3 is TGTGCCAGCAGCATGGACAGGGGGACTGAAGCTTTCTTT.

The rearrangement uses TRBV21-1 and TRBJ2-3; the DNA was not compared with TRBD2, the D call given in the table. TRBV21-1 is listed as a pseudogene. This CDR3 spans 15 amino acids. The CDR3 coding sequence is TGTGCCAGCAGCGCGCTAGCGGGAGACACAGATACGCAGTATTTT. Translating gives CASSALAGDTDTQYF.

V is TRBV11-2 and J is TRBJ2-7; TRBD2 matches at 8 bases. The CDR3 loop spans 13 amino acids. With 6 bases clipped from V and 3 bases from J, the junction kept 4 bases outside the gene matches. Germline V gives CDR1 SGHAT, CDR2 FQNNGV. The CDR3 sequence is CASSFGGGYEQYF. The CDR3 bases are TGTGCCAGCAGTTTCGGGGGGGGCTACGAGCAGTACTTC.

The chain employs TRBV5-6 and TRBJ2-1, with 7 positions matching TRBD2. This CDR3 region has 12 residues. CDR1 is SGHDT, CDR2 YYEEEE, per germline. The ends lost 7 bases at V and 7 bases at J; junction bases unmatched: 5. The CDR3: CASSYGGNEQFF. The DNA for the CDR3 is TGTGCCAGCTCCTACGGGGGGAATGAGCAGTTCTTC.

The chain uses TRBV11-1 and TRBJ2-7, with TRBD1 matching over 8 bases. Germline lookup yields CDR1 SGHAT and CDR2 FQDESV (reference sequence). The CDR3 loop spans 15 amino acids. Trimming took 3 bases from V and 5 from J; bases not matched to a gene: 9. CDR3 amino acids: CASSLQSRGQDEQYF. CDR3 coding DNA: TGTGCCAGCAGCTTGCAGTCCAGGGGGCAAGACGAGCAGTACTTC.

This clone was recorded once. The chain has TRBV28 and TRBJ2-7; 8 bases fit TRBD2. Unmatched junction bases numbered 3, after V lost 2 bases and J lost 6 bases. The CDR3 is 13 amino acids. CDR1 and CDR2 from the germline V gene are MDHEN and SYDVKM. CDR3 amino acids: CASSLRAGVEQYF. For the CDR3, the DNA is TGTGCCAGCAGTTTACGAGCGGGAGTCGAGCAGTACTTC. The whole variable domain, remainder taken from reference TRBV28 and TRBJ2-7, is DVKVTQSSRYLVKRTGEKVFLECVQDMDHENMFWYRQDPGLGLRLIYFSYDVKMKEKGDIPEGYSVSREKKERFSLILESASTNQTSMYLCASSLRAGVEQYFGPGTRLTVT.